The rows below give T cell receptor beta chains drawn from one sample of a study of response to subunit inactivated influenza vaccine. Using its own MiXCR run on the RT-PCR reads, TCRdb lists one record per CDR3 protein. The table lists some 640,000 distinct CDR3 sequences, roughly 14% of them singletons. Sequenced here: PBMCs from blood, sampled around 14 days before vaccination. The receptors come from a man aged 45-65 years who received an inactivated influenza vaccine. CDR3s include the opening cysteine and the closing phenylalanine or tryptophan. Fields, in order: CDR3 protein, CDR3 DNA, V gene, CDR3 length, clone size, J gene, D gene. The D gene is left open where the match is weak. Some rows have no size entry. The others give once, few or many, or a class for an expanded clone.

CDR3 protein: CATSRADSPNEKLFF
CDR3 DNA: TGTGCCACCAGCAGAGCGGACAGCCCTAATGAAAAACTGTTTTTT
V gene: TRBV15
CDR3 length: 15
clone size: many
J gene: TRBJ1-4
D gene: .

CDR3 protein: CASSLAGGRDTQYF
CDR3 DNA: TGTGCCAGCAGTTTAGCGGGGGGACGAGATACGCAGTATTTT
V gene: TRBV12-3/TRBV12-4
CDR3 length: 14
clone size: .
J gene: TRBJ2-3
D gene: .

CDR3 protein: CASSASGGGNEQFF
CDR3 DNA: TGTGCCAGCAGCGCCTCGGGGGGGGGGAATGAGCAGTTCTTC
V gene: TRBV12-3/TRBV12-4
CDR3 length: 14
clone size: .
J gene: TRBJ2-1
D gene: TRBD2

CDR3 protein: CAWQTSVSTDTQYF
CDR3 DNA: TGTGCCTGGCAAACTAGCGTGAGCACAGATACGCAGTATTTT
V gene: TRBV30
CDR3 length: 14
clone size: few
J gene: TRBJ2-3
D gene: TRBD2

CDR3 protein: CSASLAAYGYTF
CDR3 DNA: TGCAGTGCTAGTTTGGCAGCCTATGGCTACACCTTC
V gene: TRBV20-1
CDR3 length: 12
clone size: few
J gene: TRBJ1-2
D gene: .

CDR3 protein: CASSEVFGDPYEQYF
CDR3 DNA: TGTGCCAGCAGTGAAGTGTTCGGGGACCCCTACGAGCAGTACTTC
V gene: TRBV6-1
CDR3 length: 15
clone size: .
J gene: TRBJ2-7
D gene: .

CDR3 protein: CASSYPTRDGNQETQYF
CDR3 DNA: TGTGCCAGCAGTTACCCAACTCGTGACGGAAACCAAGAGACCCAGTACTTC
V gene: TRBV6-5
CDR3 length: 17
clone size: .
J gene: TRBJ2-5
D gene: .

CDR3 protein: CASSQGGASYEQYF
CDR3 DNA: TGTGCCAGCAGCCAAGGGGGGGCGTCCTACGAGCAGTACTTC
V gene: TRBV3-1
CDR3 length: 14
clone size: many
J gene: TRBJ2-7
D gene: .

CDR3 protein: CASKGTGEETQYF
CDR3 DNA: TGTGCCAGCAAAGGGACAGGGGAAGAGACCCAGTACTTC
V gene: TRBV2
CDR3 length: 13
clone size: few
J gene: TRBJ2-5
D gene: TRBD1

CDR3 protein: CASSVGQGARDTQYF
CDR3 DNA: TGTGCCAGCAGCGTAGGACAGGGGGCAAGAGATACGCAGTATTTT
V gene: TRBV9
CDR3 length: 15
clone size: few
J gene: TRBJ2-3
D gene: TRBD1

CDR3 protein: CASSPGRTSGSKQYF
CDR3 DNA: TGTGCCAGCAGTCCAGGTCGGACTAGCGGGAGCAAGCAGTACTTC
V gene: TRBV28
CDR3 length: 15
clone size: few
J gene: TRBJ2-7
D gene: TRBD2

CDR3 protein: CAWSVGAGSYEQYF
CDR3 DNA: TGTGCCTGGAGTGTGGGAGCGGGATCCTACGAGCAGTACTTC
V gene: TRBV30
CDR3 length: 14
clone size: .
J gene: TRBJ2-7
D gene: TRBD2

CDR3 protein: CASSQDLTGGINEQFF
CDR3 DNA: TGCGCCAGCAGCCAAGATCTAACGGGAGGGATCAATGAGCAGTTCTTC
V gene: TRBV4-3
CDR3 length: 16
clone size: .
J gene: TRBJ2-1
D gene: TRBD2

CDR3 protein: CASSLLSKGAHETQYF
CDR3 DNA: TGCGCCAGCAGCCTCCTCTCAAAGGGGGCGCATGAGACCCAGTACTTC
V gene: TRBV4-1
CDR3 length: 16
clone size: .
J gene: TRBJ2-5
D gene: TRBD1

CDR3 protein: CASSPGTGKGKTQYF
CDR3 DNA: TGTGCCAGCAGCCCAGGGACAGGGAAGGGGAAGACCCAGTACTTC
V gene: TRBV28
CDR3 length: 15
clone size: .
J gene: TRBJ2-5
D gene: TRBD1

CDR3 protein: CASSYSMVSGTSAYEQYF
CDR3 DNA: TGTGCCAGCAGTTACTCGATGGTCTCCGGGACCTCCGCCTACGAGCAGTACTTC
V gene: TRBV6-5
CDR3 length: 18
clone size: few
J gene: TRBJ2-7
D gene: .

CDR3 protein: CASRPSSGTTYNEQFF
CDR3 DNA: TGTGCCAGCAGACCGTCTAGCGGGACGACTTACAATGAGCAGTTCTTC
V gene: TRBV6-1
CDR3 length: 16
clone size: few
J gene: TRBJ2-1
D gene: TRBD2

CDR3 protein: CASSGGESQYF
CDR3 DNA: TGCGCCAGCAGTGGGGGGGAATCGCAGTACTTC
V gene: TRBV10-2
CDR3 length: 11
clone size: few
J gene: TRBJ2-7
D gene: .

CDR3 protein: CSAGGNRDRVMIEQYF
CDR3 DNA: TGCAGTGCGGGAGGGAACCGGGACAGGGTTATGATCGAGCAGTACTTC
V gene: TRBV20-1
CDR3 length: 16
clone size: .
J gene: TRBJ2-7
D gene: TRBD1

CDR3 protein: CASRSTESYGYTF
CDR3 DNA: TGTGCCAGCAGATCGACAGAAAGCTATGGCTACACCTTC
V gene: TRBV12-3/TRBV12-4
CDR3 length: 13
clone size: few
J gene: TRBJ1-2
D gene: .

CDR3 protein: CASSPMREGREQFF
CDR3 DNA: TGCGCCAGCAGCCCGATGCGGGAGGGCCGAGAGCAGTTCTTC
V gene: TRBV5-1
CDR3 length: 14
clone size: .
J gene: TRBJ2-1
D gene: TRBD2

CDR3 protein: CASSLSYRENIQYF
CDR3 DNA: TGCGCCAGCAGTCTGAGTTACCGAGAAAACATTCAGTACTTC
V gene: TRBV5-1
CDR3 length: 14
clone size: few
J gene: TRBJ2-4
D gene: .

CDR3 protein: CASSLYSAGAGSPLHF
CDR3 DNA: TGTGCCAGCAGCTTATATTCTGCGGGGGCCGGATCACCCCTCCACTTT
V gene: TRBV7-3
CDR3 length: 16
clone size: few
J gene: TRBJ1-6
D gene: .

CDR3 protein: CASSQDPRFGYGYTF
CDR3 DNA: TGCGCCAGCAGCCAAGATCCCAGGTTTGGATATGGCTACACCTTC
V gene: TRBV4-3
CDR3 length: 15
clone size: .
J gene: TRBJ1-2
D gene: .

CDR3 protein: CASNDRGGQPQHF
CDR3 DNA: TGTGCCAGCAACGACAGGGGGGGTCAGCCCCAGCATTTT
V gene: TRBV6-2/TRBV6-3
CDR3 length: 13
clone size: few
J gene: TRBJ1-5
D gene: TRBD1

CDR3 protein: CASSFRGRNTGELFF
CDR3 DNA: TGCGCCAGCAGCTTTCGGGGGAGGAACACCGGGGAGCTGTTTTTT
V gene: TRBV5-1
CDR3 length: 15
clone size: few
J gene: TRBJ2-2
D gene: .

CDR3 protein: CASSNRGRSAFF
CDR3 DNA: TGTGCCAGCAGCAACAGGGGGCGTTCGGCTTTCTTT
V gene: TRBV11-2
CDR3 length: 12
clone size: few
J gene: TRBJ1-1
D gene: TRBD1

CDR3 protein: CSARDGAGGVTGELFF
CDR3 DNA: TGCAGTGCTAGAGATGGGGCGGGGGGGGTTACCGGGGAGCTGTTTTTT
V gene: TRBV20-1
CDR3 length: 16
clone size: .
J gene: TRBJ2-2
D gene: TRBD2

CDR3 protein: CASKTGRANTGELFF
CDR3 DNA: TGTGCCAGCAAGACCGGCAGAGCGAACACCGGGGAGCTGTTTTTT
V gene: TRBV6-1
CDR3 length: 15
clone size: .
J gene: TRBJ2-2
D gene: .

CDR3 protein: CASSHKMSGQGYNEQFF
CDR3 DNA: TGTGCCAGCAGCCACAAGATGTCGGGACAGGGCTACAATGAGCAGTTCTTC
V gene: TRBV7-2
CDR3 length: 17
clone size: .
J gene: TRBJ2-1
D gene: TRBD1

CDR3 protein: CASREGRPLTDTQYF
CDR3 DNA: TGTGCCAGCAGGGAGGGACGGCCCCTCACAGATACGCAGTATTTT
V gene: TRBV5-6
CDR3 length: 15
clone size: .
J gene: TRBJ2-3
D gene: .

CDR3 protein: CASSTDGYYGYTF
CDR3 DNA: TGTGCCAGCAGCACCGACGGGTACTATGGCTACACCTTC
V gene: TRBV7-2
CDR3 length: 13
clone size: .
J gene: TRBJ1-2
D gene: .

CDR3 protein: CASRRVTSGVTGELFF
CDR3 DNA: TGTGCCAGCAGACGGGTGACTAGCGGGGTCACCGGGGAGCTGTTTTTT
V gene: TRBV5-5
CDR3 length: 16
clone size: few
J gene: TRBJ2-2
D gene: TRBD2

CDR3 protein: CSAAGGVNYGYTF
CDR3 DNA: TGCAGTGCCGCAGGGGGTGTTAACTATGGCTACACCTTC
V gene: TRBV20-1
CDR3 length: 13
clone size: .
J gene: TRBJ1-2
D gene: TRBD1

CDR3 protein: CASNTGTGGTGELFF
CDR3 DNA: TGCGCCAGCAATACCGGGACAGGGGGCACCGGGGAGCTGTTTTTT
V gene: TRBV5-1
CDR3 length: 15
clone size: few
J gene: TRBJ2-2
D gene: TRBD1

CDR3 protein: CASSADSHTDTQYF
CDR3 DNA: TGTGCCAGCAGTGCCGACTCTCACACAGATACGCAGTATTTT
V gene: TRBV6-4
CDR3 length: 14
clone size: few
J gene: TRBJ2-3
D gene: .

CDR3 protein: CASRQRRGGADTQYF
CDR3 DNA: TGTGCCAGCAGACAGAGGCGGGGGGGGGCAGATACGCAGTATTTT
V gene: TRBV3-1
CDR3 length: 15
clone size: few
J gene: TRBJ2-3
D gene: TRBD2

CDR3 protein: CSVEVGSSYEQYF
CDR3 DNA: TGCAGCGTTGAAGTAGGGAGCTCCTACGAGCAGTACTTC
V gene: TRBV29-1
CDR3 length: 13
clone size: .
J gene: TRBJ2-7
D gene: .

CDR3 protein: CASSLAGVWVQETQYF
CDR3 DNA: TGTGCCAGCAGCTTAGCGGGAGTATGGGTTCAAGAGACCCAGTACTTC
V gene: TRBV7-6
CDR3 length: 16
clone size: few
J gene: TRBJ2-5
D gene: .

CDR3 protein: CASSLDSSGVGLF
CDR3 DNA: TGCGCCAGCAGCCTCGACTCGTCGGGGGTGGGACTCTTC
V gene: TRBV5-1
CDR3 length: 13
clone size: .
J gene: TRBJ2-1
D gene: .

CDR3 protein: CATSDPERGTYGETQYF
CDR3 DNA: TGTGCCACCAGTGACCCGGAGAGGGGGACGTACGGAGAGACCCAGTACTTC
V gene: TRBV24-1
CDR3 length: 17
clone size: .
J gene: TRBJ2-5
D gene: .

CDR3 protein: CASRTGVGGPNEKLFF
CDR3 DNA: TGTGCCAGCAGAACCGGAGTCGGGGGACCTAATGAAAAACTGTTTTTT
V gene: TRBV7-9
CDR3 length: 16
clone size: few
J gene: TRBJ1-4
D gene: .

CDR3 protein: CASSSPTSRNGDTQYF
CDR3 DNA: TGTGCCAGCAGTTCACCGACTAGCCGGAATGGCGATACGCAGTATTTT
V gene: TRBV12-3/TRBV12-4
CDR3 length: 16
clone size: .
J gene: TRBJ2-3
D gene: TRBD2

CDR3 protein: CASSVHPSPGQGPYNEQFF
CDR3 DNA: TGTGCCAGCAGCGTCCACCCCTCTCCGGGACAGGGTCCCTACAATGAGCAGTTCTTC
V gene: TRBV9
CDR3 length: 19
clone size: .
J gene: TRBJ2-1
D gene: TRBD1

CDR3 protein: CASSRDRGTGETQYF
CDR3 DNA: TGTGCCAGCAGTCGAGACAGGGGAACCGGGGAGACCCAGTACTTC
V gene: TRBV6-2/TRBV6-3
CDR3 length: 15
clone size: .
J gene: TRBJ2-5
D gene: TRBD1

CDR3 protein: CSAARGGSGANVLTF
CDR3 DNA: TGCAGTGCCGCCCGCGGCGGATCTGGGGCCAACGTCCTGACTTTC
V gene: TRBV20-1
CDR3 length: 15
clone size: .
J gene: TRBJ2-6
D gene: .

CDR3 protein: CATRDRDNSLEQYF
CDR3 DNA: TGTGCCACCAGAGACCGGGACAACAGCTTGGAGCAGTACTTC
V gene: TRBV10-3
CDR3 length: 14
clone size: .
J gene: TRBJ2-7
D gene: .